Each of the 27 T cell receptor beta chains below was sequenced from the same sample in a study of blood T cell repertoires in COVID-19. Using immunoSEQ multiplex PCR, the repertoire was profiled, and TCRdb retains in-frame clones only, with some absent. The sample has nearly 60,000 clones, 90% seen once; the top ten hold about an eighth. The sequenced sample consisted of peripheral blood. These receptors came from a man in his fifties or sixties with active COVID-19.

V and J are TRBV2 and TRBJ1-1, with D possibly matching TRBD1 (6 bases). The CDR3 is 13 residues long. V gave up 10 bases and J gave up 0 bases, with 12 bases separating them. Germline V gene lookup returns CDR1 SNHLY and CDR2 FYNNEI. CDR3: CATQQGLNTEAFF. CDR3 bases: TGTGCCACACAACAGGGCCTGAACACTGAAGCTTTCTTT. The entire variable domain, with the rest obtained from reference TRBV2 and TRBJ1-1, is as follows: EPEVTQTPSHQVTQMGQEVILRCVPISNHLYFYWYRQILGQKVEFLVSFYNNEISEKSEIFDDQFSVERPDGSNFTLKIRSTKLEDSAMYFCATQQGLNTEAFFGQGTRLTVV.

The J gene is TRBJ2-1, the V gene TRBV6-2 or TRBV6-3; perhaps TRBD2 as D (7 bases). The CDR3 runs to 16 residues. The V end was cut by 0 bases, the J end by 7 bases, with 16 bases between. The V gene's germline CDR1 is MNHEY and CDR2 SVGEGT. CDR3: CASSYSGGRGHNEQFF. Here the CDR3 DNA reads TGTGCCAGCAGTTACTCGGGGGGGCGCGGGCATAATGAGCAGTTCTTC.

The rearrangement joins TRBV9 to TRBJ2-5, with 8 positions matching TRBD2. Germline CDR1 and CDR2: SGDLS and YYNGEE. The length of the CDR3 is 17 residues. The junction had 11 bases not matched to a gene; V was cut back by 3 bases and J by 1 base. The CDR3 spells CASSALPGGGTQETQYF. The CDR3 nucleotides read TGTGCCAGCAGCGCCCTTCCGGGCGGGGGGACCCAAGAGACCCAGTACTTC. The entire variable domain, with the rest obtained from reference TRBV9 and TRBJ2-5, is as follows: DSGVTQTPKHLITATGQRVTLRCSPRSGDLSVYWYQQSLDQGLQFLIQYYNGEERAKGNILERFSAQQFPDLHSELNLSSLELGDSALYFCASSALPGGGTQETQYFGPGTRLLVL.

This clone was observed once. The V call is TRBV7-3, the J call TRBJ2-1, with D perhaps TRBD2 (5 bases). The CDR3 length is 16 residues. Deletions cut 2 bases from V and 6 bases from J, with 17 bases between. From germline, CDR1 is SGHTA and CDR2 FQGTGA. The CDR3 is CASSLLSGPPGNEQFF. The CDR3 region has the DNA TGTGCCAGCAGCTTACTAAGCGGTCCACCGGGCAATGAGCAGTTCTTC. The whole variable domain, remainder taken from reference TRBV7-3 and TRBJ2-1, is GAGVSQTPSNKVTEKGKYVELRCDPISGHTALYWYRQSLGQGPEFLIYFQGTGAADDSGLPNDRFFAVRPEGSVSTLKIQRTERGDSAVYLCASSLLSGPPGNEQFFGPGTRLTVL.

This chain links TRBV7-3 with TRBJ1-1, with TRBD1 matching 10 bases. Unmatched junction bases numbered 3, after V lost 5 bases and J lost 6 bases. The germline V gene has CDR1 SGHTA and CDR2 FQGTGA. CDR3 length: 13 residues. The CDR3 region has the DNA TGTGCCAGCAGCCCAGGGACAGGGGCTGAAGCTTTCTTT. Its protein is CASSPGTGAEAFF. The entire variable domain, with the rest obtained from reference TRBV7-3 and TRBJ1-1, is as follows: GAGVSQTPSNKVTEKGKYVELRCDPISGHTALYWYRQSLGQGPEFLIYFQGTGAADDSGLPNDRFFAVRPEGSVSTLKIQRTERGDSAVYLCASSPGTGAEAFFGQGTRLTVV.

A note on this clone: Mismatch with germline at one junction end may stem from a read error. This sequence joins TRBV6-2 or TRBV6-3 and TRBJ2-1; D is perhaps TRBD1 or TRBD2 (5 bases each). Per the germline V gene, CDR1 is MNHEY and CDR2 is SVGEGT. The CDR3 is made up of 12 amino acids. The CDR3 spells CASSPGQGGHIF. In DNA, the CDR3 is TGTGCCAGCAGCCCGGGGCAGGGTGGGCATATCTTC.

The V and J genes are TRBV6-6 and TRBJ2-3, with a weak D call TRBD2 (6 bases). CDR1 and CDR2 (germline): MNHNY, SVGAGI (reference sequence). V was clipped by 7 bases and J by 0 bases, with 14 bases between them. The CDR3 covers 15 residues. The CDR3 here is CASKNRDWSTDTQYF. CDR3 sequence (DNA): TGTGCCAGCAAAAACCGGGACTGGAGCACAGATACGCAGTATTTT.

This clone showed up just once. V gene TRBV2 combines with J gene TRBJ2-1, with D possibly matching TRBD2 (6 bases). In germline, CDR1 is SNHLY, CDR2 FYNNEI. The CDR3 extends over 12 amino acids. V was trimmed by 6 bases and J by 10 bases, leaving 13 bases between them. The CDR3 loop is CASRIYGGEQFF. In nucleotides, the CDR3 is TGTGCCAGCAGAATATACGGGGGAGAGCAGTTCTTC.

The CDR3 region is CASTTTPGNTIYF. For the CDR3, the DNA is TGTGCCAGCACCACAACCCCTGGAAACACCATATATTTT. The V and J genes are TRBV11-2 and TRBJ1-3; no clear D. From germline, CDR1 is SGHAT and CDR2 FQNNGV. The CDR3 is made up of 13 amino acids. Trimming left V 7 bases short and J 2 bases short, with 9 bases between.

The V and J genes are TRBV19 and TRBJ1-5; D unresolved. Germline loops: CDR1 LNHDA, CDR2 SQIVND (reference sequence). This CDR3 comprises 12 residues. V was cut by 3 bases and J by 9 bases, with 9 bases left in between. CDR3 sequence: CASSIGSPPQHF. CDR3 bases: TGTGCCAGTAGTATCGGGTCCCCGCCCCAGCATTTT.

The gene calls are TRBV2 and TRBJ2-2; tentatively, D is TRBD1 (6 bases). V was trimmed by 1 base and J by 3 bases, leaving 9 bases between them. Germline V CDR1 and CDR2: SNHLY, FYNNEI. This CDR3 spans 15 amino acids. CDR3 amino acids: CASSEGQGHTGELFF. DNA for the CDR3: TGTGCCAGCAGTGAAGGCCAGGGGCACACCGGGGAGCTGTTTTTT.

This sequence joins TRBV7-6 and TRBJ2-7; D may be TRBD2 (5 bases). Trimming removed 8 bases at V and 0 bases at J, with 11 bases between. In germline, CDR1 is SGHVS, CDR2 FNYEAQ. The CDR3 length is 13 residues. The CDR3: CASRPGNSYEQYF. As DNA, the CDR3 is TGTGCCAGCCGGCCCGGGAACTCCTACGAGCAGTACTTC.

This chain connects TRBV18 to TRBJ1-1; the D is unclear. This CDR3 is 14 amino acids long. The V end lost 6 bases, the J end lost 2 bases, and 13 bases lay between the germline ends. Germline loops: CDR1 KGHSH, CDR2 LQKENI. CDR3 protein: CASSRGSYNTEAFF. The CDR3 DNA follows: TGTGCCAGCTCCCGCGGGTCCTATAACACTGAAGCTTTCTTT.

This sequence joins TRBV29-1 and TRBJ2-3, with D perhaps TRBD2 (5 bases). Trimming took off 4 bases at V and 0 bases at J, with 14 bases between the two ends. This CDR3 is built from 15 residues. The germline CDR1 and CDR2 sequences are SQVTM and ANQGSEA. CDR3 bases: TGCAGCGTTGTTGATAGGACTGGTAGCACAGATACGCAGTATTTT. Protein: CSVVDRTGSTDTQYF.

As regards this clone: The junction does not match germline at one end; this may be a read error. The chain has TRBV7-8 and TRBJ1-4; tentative D call: TRBD1 (5 bases). Germline CDR1 is SGHVS and CDR2 is FQNEAQ. This CDR3 contains 11 residues. The CDR3 DNA reads TGTGCCAGCAGCCCCCCCGTAGGGGCTGTTTTT. As protein: CASSPPVGAVF.

The chain links TRBV19 to TRBJ1-5, with D tentatively TRBD1 (5 bases). Germline V gene sequence: CDR1 LNHDA, CDR2 SQIVND (reference sequence). V was pared by 5 bases and J by 4 bases, with 12 bases between. This CDR3 has 14 residues. The CDR3 protein is CASSLKSGNQPQHF. As DNA, the CDR3 is TGTGCCAGTAGTCTGAAATCAGGGAATCAGCCCCAGCATTTT.

The chain joins TRBV10-3 to TRBJ2-1; a possible D gene is TRBD2 (6 bases). The CDR3 is 14 residues long. From germline, CDR1 is ENHRY and CDR2 SYGVKD. With 10 bases removed from V and 5 bases from J, the gap between germline ends came to 18 bases. The CDR3 DNA sequence: TGTGCCACTCGAGGCGGGACTGGCAACAATGAGCAGTTCTTC. This codes for CATRGGTGNNEQFF.

CDR3 protein: CASSPDPGTSGRAAGEQYF. The CDR3, as DNA: TGTGCCAGCAGCCCCGACCCCGGGACTAGCGGGAGGGCGGCTGGGGAGCAGTACTTC. The V call is TRBV9, the J call TRBJ2-7, with TRBD2 matching over 16 bases. Per germline, CDR1 SGDLS and CDR2 YYNGEE. The V segment lost 4 bases and the J segment 7 bases; nucleotides outside the gene matches: 17. The CDR3 runs 19 residues.

The chain employs TRBV19 and TRBJ1-1; TRBD1 matches at 10 bases. CDR3 length: 14 residues. Germline trimming cut 6 bases from V and 10 bases from J; bases unmatched to any gene: 11. Germline V gene sequence: CDR1 LNHDA, CDR2 SQIVND (reference sequence). The CDR3 coding sequence is TGTGCCAGTAGATACCGACAGGGGGCGAGCGGAGCTTTCTTT. Protein product: CASRYRQGASGAFF. The variable domain in full, completed from reference TRBV19 and TRBJ1-1, reads DGGITQSPKYLFRKEGQNVTLSCEQNLNHDAMYWYRQDPGQGLRLIYYSQIVNDFQKGDIAEGYSVSREKKESFPLTVTSAQKNPTAFYLCASRYRQGASGAFFGQGTRLTVV.

The V gene is TRBV6-5, the J gene TRBJ2-2; perhaps TRBD1 as D (6 bases). Between the trimmed V and J ends, which lost 2 bases and 10 bases, there was a span of 14 bases. The CDR3 length is 14 residues. CDR1 and CDR2 (germline): MNHEY, SVGAGI. CDR3 sequence (DNA): TGTGCCAGCAGTTACAGCCCCGGACAGACGGAGCTGTTTTTT. Its translation: CASSYSPGQTELFF.

The rearrangement uses TRBV29-1 and TRBJ1-1; D remains ambiguous. The CDR3 has 13 residues. In germline, CDR1 is SQVTM, CDR2 ANQGSEA. V lost 3 bases to trimming and J lost 2 bases, with 10 bases between them. The CDR3 here is CSVEGKLNTEAFF. For the CDR3, the DNA is TGCAGCGTTGAGGGCAAACTTAACACTGAAGCTTTCTTT.

The chain employs TRBV11-1 and TRBJ1-1; 11 bases match TRBD1. With 3 bases clipped from V and 5 bases from J, the junction kept 5 bases outside the gene matches. The CDR3 totals 15 residues. Germline V gene sequence: CDR1 SGHAT, CDR2 FQDESV (reference sequence). The CDR3 DNA sequence: TGTGCCAGCAGCTTCGGACAGGGGGCGCGAACTGAAGCTTTCTTT. It encodes CASSFGQGARTEAFF.

The V and J genes are TRBV24-1 and TRBJ1-2; D gene unclear. Germline V gene sequence: CDR1 KGHDR, CDR2 SFDVKD. The CDR3 is made up of 15 amino acids. The V end lost 3 bases, the J end lost 3 bases, and 13 bases lay between the germline ends. CDR3 DNA: TGTGCCACCAGTGATCGTGACCCCGGGGACTATGGCTACACCTTC. Amino acids: CATSDRDPGDYGYTF.

The chain employs TRBV5-6 and TRBJ1-2, with TRBD1 identical over 10 bases. The germline gives CDR1 SGHDT, CDR2 YYEEEE. J was trimmed by 8 bases and V by 3 bases; bases with no gene match: 10. The CDR3 contains 15 residues. CDR3 sequence: CASSSGGQGFLGYTF. In DNA, the CDR3 is TGTGCCAGCAGCTCGGGGGGACAGGGGTTTTTAGGCTACACCTTC.

This clone was seen more than once but under ten times. J is TRBJ1-5 and V is TRBV10-1; no clear D gene. V gave up 6 bases and J gave up 3 bases, with 12 bases separating them. The germline CDR1 and CDR2 sequences are WNHNN and SYGVQD (reference sequence). This CDR3 is built from 14 residues. CDR3 sequence: CASSSGGHNQPQHF. The CDR3 DNA reads TGCGCCAGCAGCTCAGGAGGTCACAATCAGCCCCAGCATTTT.

The chain carries TRBV27 and TRBJ1-5; the D gene is possibly TRBD1 (6 bases). Deletions cut 7 bases from V and 4 bases from J, with 17 bases between. Germline assignment: CDR1 MNHEY and CDR2 SMNVEV (reference sequence). This CDR3 spans 15 amino acids. In DNA, the CDR3 is TGTGCCAGCAAACAGGGCCCACACACTAATCAGCCCCAGCATTTT. It codes for CASKQGPHTNQPQHF.

The chain joins TRBV19 to TRBJ2-3; 10 nucleotides match TRBD2. Unmatched junction bases numbered 3, after V lost 1 base and J lost 2 bases. This CDR3 has 16 residues. Looked up from germline, CDR1 is LNHDA and CDR2 is SQIVND (reference sequence). CDR3 DNA: TGTGCCAGTAGTATAGGCGGACTAGCGGTCACAGATACGCAGTATTTT. Protein product: CASSIGGLAVTDTQYF.